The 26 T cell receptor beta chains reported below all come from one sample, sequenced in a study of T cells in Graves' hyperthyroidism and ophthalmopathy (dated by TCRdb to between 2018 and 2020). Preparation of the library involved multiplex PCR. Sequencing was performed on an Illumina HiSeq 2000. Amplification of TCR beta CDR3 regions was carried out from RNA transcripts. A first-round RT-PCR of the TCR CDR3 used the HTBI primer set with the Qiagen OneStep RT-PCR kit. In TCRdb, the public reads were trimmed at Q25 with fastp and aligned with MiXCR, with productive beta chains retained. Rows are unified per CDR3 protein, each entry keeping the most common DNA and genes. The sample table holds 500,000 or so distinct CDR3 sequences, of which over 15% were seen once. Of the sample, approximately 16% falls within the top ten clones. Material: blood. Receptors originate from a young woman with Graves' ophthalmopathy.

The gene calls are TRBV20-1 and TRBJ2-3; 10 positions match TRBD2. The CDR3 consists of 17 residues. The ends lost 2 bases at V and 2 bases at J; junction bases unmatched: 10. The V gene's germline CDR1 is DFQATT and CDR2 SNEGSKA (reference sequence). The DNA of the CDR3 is TGCAGTGCTAGATCATGGAGCGGGAGGGCCCTCACAGATACGCAGTATTTT. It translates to CSARSWSGRALTDTQYF.

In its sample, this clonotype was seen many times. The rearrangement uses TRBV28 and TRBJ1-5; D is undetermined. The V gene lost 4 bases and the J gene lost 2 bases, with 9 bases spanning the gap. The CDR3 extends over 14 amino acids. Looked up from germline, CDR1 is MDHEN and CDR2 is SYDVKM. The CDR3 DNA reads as TGTGCCAGCAGTTACACCAAACGCAATCAGCCCCAGCATTTT. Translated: CASSYTKRNQPQHF. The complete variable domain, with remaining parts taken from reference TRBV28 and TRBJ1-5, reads DVKVTQSSRYLVKRTGEKVFLECVQDMDHENMFWYRQDPGLGLRLIYFSYDVKMKEKGDIPEGYSVSREKKERFSLILESASTNQTSMYLCASSYTKRNQPQHFGDGTRLSIL.

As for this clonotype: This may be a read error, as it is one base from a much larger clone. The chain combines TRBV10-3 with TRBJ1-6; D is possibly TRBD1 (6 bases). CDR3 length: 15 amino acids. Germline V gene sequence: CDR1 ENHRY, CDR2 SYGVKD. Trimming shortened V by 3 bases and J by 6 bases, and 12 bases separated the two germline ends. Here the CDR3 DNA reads TGTGCCATCAGTGAACCCAGGGGTCGTAATTCACCCCTCCACTTT. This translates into CAISEPRGRNSPLHF.

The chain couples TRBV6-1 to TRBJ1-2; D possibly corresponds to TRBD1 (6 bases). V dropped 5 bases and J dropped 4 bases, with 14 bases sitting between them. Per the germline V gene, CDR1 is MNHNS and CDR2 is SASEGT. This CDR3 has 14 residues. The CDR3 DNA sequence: TGTGCCAGCAGTCCTTCACAGGGAATCTATGGCTACACCTTC. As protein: CASSPSQGIYGYTF.

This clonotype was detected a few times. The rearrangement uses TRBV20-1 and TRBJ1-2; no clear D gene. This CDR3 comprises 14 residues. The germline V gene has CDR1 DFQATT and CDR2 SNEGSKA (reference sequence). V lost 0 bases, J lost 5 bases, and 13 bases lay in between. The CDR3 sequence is CSARDIGQSYGYTF. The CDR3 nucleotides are TGCAGTGCTAGAGATATAGGGCAGTCTTATGGCTACACCTTC.

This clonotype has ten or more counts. Written as DNA, the CDR3 is TGTGCCAGCAGCCAAGACAGGGTAGGGAACTATGGCTACACCTTC. It specifies CASSQDRVGNYGYTF. The gene calls are TRBV2 and TRBJ1-2; 7 bases are shared with TRBD1. This CDR3 is built from 15 residues. Germline V CDR1 and CDR2: SNHLY, FYNNEI. J was trimmed by 2 bases and V by 6 bases; bases with no gene match: 9.

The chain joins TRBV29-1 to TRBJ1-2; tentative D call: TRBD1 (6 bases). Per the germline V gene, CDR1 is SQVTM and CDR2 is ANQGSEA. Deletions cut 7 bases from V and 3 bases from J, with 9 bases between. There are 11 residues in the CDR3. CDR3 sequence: CSASGDYGYTF. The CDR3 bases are TGCAGCGCATCAGGGGACTATGGCTACACCTTC.

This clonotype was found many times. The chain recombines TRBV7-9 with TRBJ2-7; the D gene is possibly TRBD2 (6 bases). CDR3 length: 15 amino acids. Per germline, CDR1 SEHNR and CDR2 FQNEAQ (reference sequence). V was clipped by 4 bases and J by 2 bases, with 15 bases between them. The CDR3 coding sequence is TGTGCCAGCAGCTCCTCTCAAGCGGGTACCTACGAGCAGTACTTC. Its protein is CASSSSQAGTYEQYF.

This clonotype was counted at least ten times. CDR3 sequence (DNA): TGTGCCAGCAGCCCGACACTGAGCTCCTACGAGCAGTACTTC. Translating it yields CASSPTLSSYEQYF. The chain carries TRBV6-1 and TRBJ2-7; D unresolved. In germline, CDR1 is MNHNS, CDR2 SASEGT. The CDR3 is 14 residues long. The V end lost 6 bases, the J end lost 0 bases, and 12 bases lay between the germline ends.

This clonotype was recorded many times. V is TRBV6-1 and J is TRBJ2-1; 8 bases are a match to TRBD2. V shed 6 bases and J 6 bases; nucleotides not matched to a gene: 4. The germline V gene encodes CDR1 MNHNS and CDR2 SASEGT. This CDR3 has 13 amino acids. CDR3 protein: CASSQRESNEQFF. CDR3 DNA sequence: TGTGCCAGCAGCCAGCGGGAGAGCAATGAGCAGTTCTTC.

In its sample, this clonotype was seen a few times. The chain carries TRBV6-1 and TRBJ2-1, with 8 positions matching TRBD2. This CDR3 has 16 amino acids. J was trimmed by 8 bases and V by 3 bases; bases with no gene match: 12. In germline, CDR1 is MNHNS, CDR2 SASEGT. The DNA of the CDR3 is TGTGCCAGCAGTGATATACCGGGACTAGGTTACCATGAGCAGTTCTTC. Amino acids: CASSDIPGLGYHEQFF.

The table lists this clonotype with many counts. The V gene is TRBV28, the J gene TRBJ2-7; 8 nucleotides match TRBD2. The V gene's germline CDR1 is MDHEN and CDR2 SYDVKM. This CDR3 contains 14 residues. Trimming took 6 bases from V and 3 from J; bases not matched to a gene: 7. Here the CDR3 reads CASSKRELDYEQYF. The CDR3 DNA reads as TGTGCCAGCAGCAAGCGGGAGCTTGACTACGAGCAGTACTTC.

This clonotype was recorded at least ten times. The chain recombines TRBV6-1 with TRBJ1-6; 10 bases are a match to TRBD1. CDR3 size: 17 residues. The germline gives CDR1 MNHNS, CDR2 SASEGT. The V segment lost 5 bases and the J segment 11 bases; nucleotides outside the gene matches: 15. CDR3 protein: CASSLPSGQGTQTPLHF. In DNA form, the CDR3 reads TGTGCCAGCAGTCTCCCATCGGGACAGGGGACCCAAACACCCCTCCACTTT.

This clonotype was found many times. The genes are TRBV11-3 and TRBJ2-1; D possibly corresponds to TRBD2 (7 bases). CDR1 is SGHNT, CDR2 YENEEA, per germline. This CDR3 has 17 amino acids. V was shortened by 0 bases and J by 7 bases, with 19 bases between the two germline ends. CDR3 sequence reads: CASSLDLTGGADNEQFF. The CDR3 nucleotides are TGTGCCAGCAGCTTAGATCTAACTGGGGGGGCCGATAATGAGCAGTTCTTC.

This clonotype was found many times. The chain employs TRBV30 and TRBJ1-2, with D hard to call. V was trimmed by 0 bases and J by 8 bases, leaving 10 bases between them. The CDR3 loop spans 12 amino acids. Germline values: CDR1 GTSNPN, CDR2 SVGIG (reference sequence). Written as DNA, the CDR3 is TGTGCCTGGAGTGTATCCGCGAGGGGCTACACCTTC. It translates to CAWSVSARGYTF.

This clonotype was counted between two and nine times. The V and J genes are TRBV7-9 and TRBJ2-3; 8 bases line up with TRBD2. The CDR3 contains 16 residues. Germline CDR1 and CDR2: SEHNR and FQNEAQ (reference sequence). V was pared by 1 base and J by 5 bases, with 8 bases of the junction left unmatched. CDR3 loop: CASSLVSGGPRDTQYF. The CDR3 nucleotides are TGTGCCAGCAGCTTAGTTTCGGGGGGGCCTAGAGATACGCAGTATTTT.

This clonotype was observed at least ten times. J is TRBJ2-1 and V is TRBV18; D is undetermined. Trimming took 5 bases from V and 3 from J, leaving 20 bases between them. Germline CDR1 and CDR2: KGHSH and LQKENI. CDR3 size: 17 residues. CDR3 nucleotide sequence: TGTGCCAGCTCATTAGCATTGGAAGTATCGGGCTACAATGAGCAGTTCTTC. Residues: CASSLALEVSGYNEQFF. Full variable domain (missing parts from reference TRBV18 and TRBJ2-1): NAGVMQNPRHLVRRRGQEARLRCSPMKGHSHVYWYRQLPEEGLKFMVYLQKENIIDESGMPKERFSAEFPKEGPSILRIQQVVRGDSAAYFCASSLALEVSGYNEQFFGPGTRLTVL.

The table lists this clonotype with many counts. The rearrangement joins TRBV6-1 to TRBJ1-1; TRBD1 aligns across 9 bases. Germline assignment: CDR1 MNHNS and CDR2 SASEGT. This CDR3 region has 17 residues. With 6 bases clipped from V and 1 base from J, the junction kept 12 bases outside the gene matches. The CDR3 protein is CASSPAGQGARNTEAFF. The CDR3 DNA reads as TGTGCCAGCAGCCCCGCGGGACAGGGCGCGAGGAACACTGAAGCTTTCTTT.

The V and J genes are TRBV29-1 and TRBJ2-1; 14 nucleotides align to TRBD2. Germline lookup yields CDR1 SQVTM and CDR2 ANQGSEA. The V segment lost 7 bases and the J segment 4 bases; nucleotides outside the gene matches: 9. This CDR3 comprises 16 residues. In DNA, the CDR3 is TGCAGCGCTCCTGCCCGACTAGCGGGAGGGTACAATGAGCAGTTCTTC. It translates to CSAPARLAGGYNEQFF.

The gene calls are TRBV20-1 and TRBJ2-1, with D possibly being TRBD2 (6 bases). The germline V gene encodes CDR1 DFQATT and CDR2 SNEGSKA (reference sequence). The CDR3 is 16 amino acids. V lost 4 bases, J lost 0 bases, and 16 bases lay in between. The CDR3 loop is CSANGDSRSSYNEQFF. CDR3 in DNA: TGCAGTGCTAATGGGGACTCGCGGAGCTCCTACAATGAGCAGTTCTTC.

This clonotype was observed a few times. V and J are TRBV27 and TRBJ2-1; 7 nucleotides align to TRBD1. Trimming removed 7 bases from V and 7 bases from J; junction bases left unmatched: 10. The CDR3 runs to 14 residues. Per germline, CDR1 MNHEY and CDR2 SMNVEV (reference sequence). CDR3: CASTFADRLNEQFF. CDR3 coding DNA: TGTGCCAGCACTTTTGCGGACAGGTTGAATGAGCAGTTCTTC.

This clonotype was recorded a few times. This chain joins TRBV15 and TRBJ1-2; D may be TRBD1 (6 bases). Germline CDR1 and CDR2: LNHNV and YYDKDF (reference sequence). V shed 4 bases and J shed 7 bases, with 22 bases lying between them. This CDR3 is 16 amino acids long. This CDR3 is CATSTDRQDMFRGYTF. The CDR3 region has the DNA TGTGCCACCAGCACAGACCGACAGGATATGTTTCGTGGCTACACCTTC.

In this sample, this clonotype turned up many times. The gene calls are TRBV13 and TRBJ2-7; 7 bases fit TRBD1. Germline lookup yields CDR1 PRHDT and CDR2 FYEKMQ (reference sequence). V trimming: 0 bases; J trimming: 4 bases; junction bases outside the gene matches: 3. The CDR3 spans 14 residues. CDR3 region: CASSLGQGKYEQYF. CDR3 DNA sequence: TGTGCCAGCAGCTTAGGACAGGGGAAATACGAGCAGTACTTC.

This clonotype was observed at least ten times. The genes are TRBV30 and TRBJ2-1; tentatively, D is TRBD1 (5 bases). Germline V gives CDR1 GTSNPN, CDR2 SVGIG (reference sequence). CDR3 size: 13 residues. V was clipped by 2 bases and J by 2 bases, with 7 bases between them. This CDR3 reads CAWSLGAYNEQFF. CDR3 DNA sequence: TGTGCCTGGAGTTTAGGGGCCTACAATGAGCAGTTCTTC.

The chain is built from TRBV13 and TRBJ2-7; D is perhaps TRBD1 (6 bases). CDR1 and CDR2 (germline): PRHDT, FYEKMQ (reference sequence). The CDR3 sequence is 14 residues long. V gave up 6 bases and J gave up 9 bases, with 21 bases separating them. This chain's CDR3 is CASRKWAGERWQYF. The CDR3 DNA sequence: TGTGCCAGCAGAAAATGGGCAGGGGAGAGGTGGCAGTACTTC.

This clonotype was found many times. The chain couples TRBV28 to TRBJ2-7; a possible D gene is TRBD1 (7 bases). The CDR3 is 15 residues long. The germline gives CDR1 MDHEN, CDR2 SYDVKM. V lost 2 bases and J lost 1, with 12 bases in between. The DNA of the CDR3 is TGTGCCAGCAGTTTAGCAGGGGGGCAATCCTACGAGCAGTACTTC. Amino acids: CASSLAGGQSYEQYF. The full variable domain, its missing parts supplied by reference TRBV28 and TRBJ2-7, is DVKVTQSSRYLVKRTGEKVFLECVQDMDHENMFWYRQDPGLGLRLIYFSYDVKMKEKGDIPEGYSVSREKKERFSLILESASTNQTSMYLCASSLAGGQSYEQYFGPGTRLTVT.